This TCR beta chain was identified in a study of T cell responses to AZD1222 COVID-19 vaccine. Study overall: Second doses at about 4 or about 12 weeks were pooled.

This CDR3 has 15 amino acids. The V gene's germline CDR1 is SGHAT and CDR2 FQNNGV. With 0 bases clipped from V and 4 bases from J, the junction kept 5 bases outside the gene matches. Method: immunoSEQ multiplex PCR; TCRdb's copy keeps in-frame clones and lacks some. In the table there are about 100,000 clones, around 90% of which are singletons. Whole-study results and caveats: Clonal diversity was possibly underestimated, and white British individuals and females predominated among donors. Nearly half of spike-specific TCRs reportedly go after variant regions that carry no mutations.

About this clone itself: What it recognizes is unknown.

The V and J genes are TRBV11-2 and TRBJ1-2; 7 nucleotides line up with TRBD1. The TCR was taken from an adult in good health. The sample was peripheral blood, taken on day 0 of AZD1222 vaccination. In DNA form, the CDR3 reads TGTGCCAGCAGCTTAGATCGATCAGGGGGCTATGGCTACACCTTC. Residues: CASSLDRSGGYGYTF.